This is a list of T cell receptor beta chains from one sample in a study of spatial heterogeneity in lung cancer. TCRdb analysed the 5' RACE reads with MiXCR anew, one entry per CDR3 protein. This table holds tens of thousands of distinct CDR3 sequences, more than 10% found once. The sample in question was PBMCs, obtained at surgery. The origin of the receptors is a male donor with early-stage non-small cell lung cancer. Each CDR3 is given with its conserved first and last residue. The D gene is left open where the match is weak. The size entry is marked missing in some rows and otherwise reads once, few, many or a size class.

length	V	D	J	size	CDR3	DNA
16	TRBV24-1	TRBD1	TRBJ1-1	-	CATSDSGRQGGTEAFF	TGTGCCACCAGTGATTCAGGACGACAGGGGGGGACTGAAGCTTTCTTT
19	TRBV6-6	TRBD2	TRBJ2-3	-	CASSYGGSLGLADTDTQYF	TGTGCCAGCAGTTACGGGGGGAGTCTGGGACTAGCGGACACAGATACGCAGTATTTT
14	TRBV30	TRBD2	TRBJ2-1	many	CASSRTSGYNEQFF	TGTGCCTCTTCTCGGACTAGCGGGTACAATGAGCAGTTCTTC
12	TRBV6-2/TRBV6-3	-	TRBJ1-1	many	CASSRSTILAFF	TGTGCCAGCAGTCGATCGACGATATTGGCTTTCTTT
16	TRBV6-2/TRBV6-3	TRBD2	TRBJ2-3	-	CASSSRLAGGPGAQYF	TGTGCCAGCAGTTCGCGACTAGCGGGAGGTCCCGGGGCGCAGTATTTT
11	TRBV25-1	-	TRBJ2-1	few	CASSEYNEQFF	TGTGCCAGCAGTGAATACAATGAGCAGTTCTTC
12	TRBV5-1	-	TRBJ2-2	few	CASSWNTGELFF	TGCGCCAGCAGCTGGAACACCGGGGAGCTGTTTTTT
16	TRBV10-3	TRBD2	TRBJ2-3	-	CAISEMRGTSTDTQYF	TGTGCCATCAGTGAGATGCGGGGGACTAGCACAGATACGCAGTATTTT
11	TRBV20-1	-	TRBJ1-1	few	CSAREVFEAFF	TGCAGTGCTAGAGAGGTATTCGAAGCTTTCTTT
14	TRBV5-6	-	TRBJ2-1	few	CASSPGHLYNEQFF	TGTGCCAGCAGCCCGGGACACCTATACAATGAGCAGTTCTTC
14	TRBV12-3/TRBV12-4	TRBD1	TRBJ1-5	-	CASSFRTGLTPQHF	TGTGCCAGCAGTTTCAGGACAGGGTTGACGCCCCAGCATTTT
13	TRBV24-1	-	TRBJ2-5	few	CATSVEGLETQYF	TGTGCCACCAGTGTGGAGGGATTGGAGACCCAGTACTTC
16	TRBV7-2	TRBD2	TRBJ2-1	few	CASSLGGASGMNEQFF	TGTGCCAGCAGCTTAGGGGGGGCTAGCGGGATGAATGAGCAGTTCTTC
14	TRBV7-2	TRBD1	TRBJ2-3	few	CASRPGGSTDTQYF	TGTGCCAGCAGGCCAGGGGGTAGCACAGATACGCAGTATTTT
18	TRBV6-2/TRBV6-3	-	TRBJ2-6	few	CASSYDSSGRSGANVLTF	TGTGCCAGCAGTTACGACAGCTCAGGACGATCTGGGGCCAACGTCCTGACTTTC